Below are 7 T cell receptor beta chains sequenced from a single sample in a study of B cell selection in AIRE deficiency. The data were produced by immunoSEQ multiplex PCR, yet TCRdb's version contains in-frame clones alone and is incomplete. The sample includes about 24,000 clones, around 96% seen only once; the top ten take 0.15% to 0.2%. The sorted conventional CD4 T cells were gated as CD4+CD127+. Sequenced material: CD4+CD127+ conventional T cells sorted from PBMCs. These receptors were taken from a human donor in good health.

The gene calls are TRBV7-2 and TRBJ2-5; D is possibly TRBD1 or TRBD2 (6 bases each). CDR1 is SGHTA and CDR2 is FQGNSA in the germline V gene. CDR3 length: 18 amino acids. The V end was cut by 5 bases, the J end by 5 bases, with 27 bases between. The CDR3 here is CASSPHGGHGQRRETQYF. The CDR3 DNA follows: TGTGCCAGCAGCCCACACGGGGGCCACGGACAGCGCCGGGAGACCCAGTACTTC.

The rearrangement uses TRBV5-4 and TRBJ2-5, with 10 bases fitting TRBD1. The V gene's germline CDR1 is SGHNT and CDR2 YYREEE (reference sequence). The CDR3 spans 14 residues. V lost 5 bases to trimming and J lost 5 bases; unmatched junction nucleotides: 6. This CDR3 reads CASSLTGGDETQYF. The CDR3 DNA is TGTGCCAGCAGTCTGACAGGGGGCGACGAGACCCAGTACTTC.

This clone has a single count. This chain connects TRBV11-2 to TRBJ1-1; no firm D call. This CDR3 is 13 amino acids long. Germline V gene sequence: CDR1 SGHAT, CDR2 FQNNGV. Trimming shortened V by 5 bases and J by 1 base, and 8 bases separated the two germline ends. DNA for the CDR3: TGTGCCAGCAGCCCCCCGGGGAACACTGAAGCTTTCTTT. This gives the protein CASSPPGNTEAFF.

The chain is built from TRBV6-4 and TRBJ2-3, with 12 bases fitting TRBD2. Looked up from germline, CDR1 is MRHNA and CDR2 is SNTAGT. The CDR3 has 15 amino acids. The V segment lost 5 bases and the J segment 4 bases; nucleotides outside the gene matches: 4. CDR3 residues: CASSILAGGPDTQYF. For the CDR3, the DNA is TGTGCCAGCAGTATCCTAGCGGGGGGGCCAGATACGCAGTATTTT.

The chain uses TRBV2 and TRBJ1-2, with 7 bases lining up with TRBD1. The CDR3 sequence is 11 residues long. J gave up 4 bases and V 8 bases, and 1 base lay outside the gene matches. Looked up from germline, CDR1 is SNHLY and CDR2 is FYNNEI. CDR3 sequence reads: CASRQGYGYTF. DNA for the CDR3: TGTGCCAGCCGACAGGGCTATGGCTACACCTTC.

The V gene is TRBV6-6, the J gene TRBJ1-4; 9 bases match TRBD1. Germline V lookup: CDR1 MNHNY, CDR2 SVGAGI (reference sequence). V lost 6 bases to trimming and J lost 10 bases; unmatched junction nucleotides: 12. The CDR3 covers 15 residues. The CDR3 nucleotides are TGTGCCAGCAGAGGGGCGACAGGGGGAAGCTCAAAACTGTTTTTT. It encodes CASRGATGGSSKLFF.

The chain has TRBV18 and TRBJ1-1; 9 nucleotides match TRBD1. The CDR3 is 16 amino acids. V was pared by 3 bases and J by 1 base, with 6 bases of the junction left unmatched. Germline CDR1 KGHSH, CDR2 LQKENI. CDR3 residues: CASSPGTGWGNTEAFF. Here the CDR3 DNA reads TGTGCCAGCTCACCCGGGACAGGGTGGGGGAACACTGAAGCTTTCTTT.